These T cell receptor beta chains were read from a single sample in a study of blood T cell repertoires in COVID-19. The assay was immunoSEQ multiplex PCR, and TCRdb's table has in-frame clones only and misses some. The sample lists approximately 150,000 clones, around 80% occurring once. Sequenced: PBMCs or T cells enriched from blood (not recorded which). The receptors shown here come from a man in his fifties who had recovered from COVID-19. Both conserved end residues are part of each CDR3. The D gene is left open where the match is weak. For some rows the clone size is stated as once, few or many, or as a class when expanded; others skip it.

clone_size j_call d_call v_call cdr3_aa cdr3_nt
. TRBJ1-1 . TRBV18 CASSPSGGTEAFF TGTGCCAGCTCACCCTCCGGGGGCACTGAAGCTTTCTTT
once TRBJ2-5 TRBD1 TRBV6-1 CASSESDRGVARPQYF TGTGCCAGCAGTGAGTCTGACAGGGGCGTAGCGCGACCTCAGTACTTC
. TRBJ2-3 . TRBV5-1 CASSWSRGSTDTQYF TGCGCCAGCAGCTGGTCTAGGGGTAGCACAGATACGCAGTATTTT
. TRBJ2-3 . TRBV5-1 CASSWQTDTQYF TGCGCCAGCAGCTGGCAGACAGATACGCAGTATTTT
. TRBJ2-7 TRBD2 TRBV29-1 CSVEGGGTSGYEQYF TGCAGCGTTGAAGGTGGAGGGACTAGCGGCTACGAGCAGTACTTC
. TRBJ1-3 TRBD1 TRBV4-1 CASRLGQGGNTIYF TGCGCCAGCAGACTGGGACAGGGAGGAAACACCATATATTTT
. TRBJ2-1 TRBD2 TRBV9 CASSPGGSGGYNEQFF TGTGCCAGCAGCCCTGGAGGAAGCGGGGGCTACAATGAGCAGTTCTTC
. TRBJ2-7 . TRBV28 CASSLGADFSSYEQYF TGTGCCAGCAGTTTAGGGGCAGACTTCAGCTCCTACGAGCAGTACTTC
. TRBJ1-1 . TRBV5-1 CASSGEGYGGTEAFF TGCGCCAGCAGCGGGGAGGGCTATGGGGGCACTGAAGCTTTCTTT
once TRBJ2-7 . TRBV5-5 CASSFFIGRGGYEQYF TGTGCCAGCAGCTTCTTTATAGGCAGGGGTGGCTACGAGCAGTACTTC
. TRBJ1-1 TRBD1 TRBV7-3 CASSAGTGAAGTEAFF TGTGCCAGCAGCGCTGGGACAGGGGCCGCGGGGACTGAAGCTTTCTTT
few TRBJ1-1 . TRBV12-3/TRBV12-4 CASSATVNTEAFF TGTGCCAGCAGTGCGACAGTGAACACTGAAGCTTTCTTT
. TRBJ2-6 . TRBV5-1 CASSLLGSSGANVLTF TGCGCCAGCAGCTTGCTGGGCTCCTCTGGGGCCAACGTCCTGACTTTC
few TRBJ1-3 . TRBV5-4 CASSLGDKNTIYF TGTGCCAGCAGCTTGGGAGATAAGAACACCATATATTTT
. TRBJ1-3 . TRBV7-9 CASSLVSGLAGNTIYF TGTGCCAGCAGCTTAGTGTCAGGGCTCGCTGGAAACACCATATATTTT
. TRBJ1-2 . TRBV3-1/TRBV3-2 CASSQDRAGGYTF TGTGCCAGCAGCCAAGATAGGGCGGGCGGCTACACCTTC
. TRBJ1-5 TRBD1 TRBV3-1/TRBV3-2 CASSQGSKGQGATGNQPQHF TGTGCCAGCAGCCAAGGGTCCAAGGGACAGGGGGCGACGGGCAATCAGCCCCAGCATTTT
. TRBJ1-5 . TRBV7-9 CASSFFGGSNQPQHF TGTGCCAGCAGCTTTTTCGGGGGTAGCAATCAGCCCCAGCATTTT
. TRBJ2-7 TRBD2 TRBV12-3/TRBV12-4 CASSLLAGEQYF TGTGCCAGCAGTCTCCTAGCGGGAGAGCAGTACTTC
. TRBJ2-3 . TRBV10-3 CAISEYTDTQYF TGTGCCATCAGTGAATACACAGATACGCAGTATTTT
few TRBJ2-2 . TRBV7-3 CASSLQGLDGELFF TGTGCCAGCAGCTTACAGGGGCTGGACGGGGAGCTGTTTTTT
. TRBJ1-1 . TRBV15 CATTTDRNTEAFF TGTGCCACCACCACGGACAGGAACACTGAAGCTTTCTTT
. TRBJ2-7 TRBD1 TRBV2 CASSTGGEQYF TGTGCCAGCAGTACAGGGGGAGAGCAGTACTTC
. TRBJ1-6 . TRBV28 CASSFPIGSSYNSPLHF TGTGCCAGCAGTTTCCCGATTGGGAGCTCCTATAATTCACCCCTCCACTTT
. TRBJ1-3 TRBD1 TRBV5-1 CASSSGEDRVGNTIYF TGCGCCAGCAGCTCTGGGGAGGACAGGGTTGGAAACACCATATATTTT
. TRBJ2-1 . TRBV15 CATSLSTGSPLNEQFF TGTGCCACCAGCCTTTCAACAGGGAGCCCCCTCAATGAGCAGTTCTTC
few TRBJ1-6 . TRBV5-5 CATFDSRFGSPLHF TGTGCCACTTTCGACAGCCGTTTCGGATCACCCCTCCACTTT
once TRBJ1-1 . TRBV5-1 CASSLISTRRSANTEAFF TGCGCCAGCAGCTTGATTTCAACGCGGAGGTCAGCGAACACTGAAGCTTTCTTT